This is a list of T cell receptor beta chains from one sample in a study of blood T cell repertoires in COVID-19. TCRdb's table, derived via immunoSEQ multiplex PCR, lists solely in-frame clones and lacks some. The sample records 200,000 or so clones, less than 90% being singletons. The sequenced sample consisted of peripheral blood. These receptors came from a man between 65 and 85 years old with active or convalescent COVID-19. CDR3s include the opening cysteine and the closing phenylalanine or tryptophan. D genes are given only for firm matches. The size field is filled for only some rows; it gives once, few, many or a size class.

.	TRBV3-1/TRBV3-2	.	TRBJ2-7	TGTGCCAGCCGGGGACTTTTATACGAGCAGTACTTC	CASRGLLYEQYF
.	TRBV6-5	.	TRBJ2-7	TGTGCCACCCGACGGTCAGGCGAGCAGTACTTC	CATRRSGEQYF
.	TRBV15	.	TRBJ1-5	TGTGCCACCAGCAGTGGGGGCCAGCCCCAGCATTTT	CATSSGGQPQHF
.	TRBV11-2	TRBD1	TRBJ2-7	TGTGCCAGCAGCATGGGACAGGCGATGACCTACGAGCAGTACTTC	CASSMGQAMTYEQYF
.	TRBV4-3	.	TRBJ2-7	TGCGCCAGCAGCCCTCAGGGATCCACCTACGAGCAGTACTTC	CASSPQGSTYEQYF
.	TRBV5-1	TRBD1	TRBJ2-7	TGCGCCAGCAGCTTCCCCCAGACAGGGGAGAGCTCCTACGAGCAGTACTTC	CASSFPQTGESSYEQYF
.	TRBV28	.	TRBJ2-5	TGTGCCAGCAGTTTATGGCCAGGCAGGGGGGATAGTGACGAGACCCAGTACTTC	CASSLWPGRGDSDETQYF
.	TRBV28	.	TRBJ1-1	TGTGCCAGCAGTTTAAACTTTCGAGTTAGCACTGAAGCTTTCTTT	CASSLNFRVSTEAFF
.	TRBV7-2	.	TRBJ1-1	TGTGCCAGCAGCTTACACAGGTTGAACACTGAAGCTTTCTTT	CASSLHRLNTEAFF
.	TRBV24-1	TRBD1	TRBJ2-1	TGTGCCACCAGTGATCCCGGGTTGTTGGGACAGTACTACAATGAGCAGTTCTTC	CATSDPGLLGQYYNEQFF
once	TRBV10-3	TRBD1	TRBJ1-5	TGTGCCATCAGTGAGTCTCCAGGGGGGTCGGGGTATAGCAATCAGCCCCAGCATTTT	CAISESPGGSGYSNQPQHF
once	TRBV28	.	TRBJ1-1	TGTGCCAGCAGGGTGGGGCCGGGGAACACTGAAGCTTTCTTT	CASRVGPGNTEAFF
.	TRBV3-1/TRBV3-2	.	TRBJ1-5	TGTGCCAGCAGCCAAGGGCTGGGGGGGGCACGGGAGCATTTT	CASSQGLGGAREHF
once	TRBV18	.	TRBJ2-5	TGTGCCAGCTCACCCCAGGACATTTTCCAAGAGACCCAGTACTTC	CASSPQDIFQETQYF
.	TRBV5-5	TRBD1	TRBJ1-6	TGTGCCAGCAGCCCACGGACAGGGAGTGTAGATTCACCCCTCCACTTT	CASSPRTGSVDSPLHF
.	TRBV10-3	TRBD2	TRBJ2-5	TGTGCCATCAGTGAGTCCGTAGCGGGGCAAGAGACCCAGTACTTC	CAISESVAGQETQYF
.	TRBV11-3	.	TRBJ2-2	TGTGCCAGCAGTCTCGGTGACACCGGGGAGCTGTTTTTT	CASSLGDTGELFF
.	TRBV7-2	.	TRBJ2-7	TGTGCCAGCGGGCCCGGTCAGGGGAGCGAGCAGTACTTC	CASGPGQGSEQYF
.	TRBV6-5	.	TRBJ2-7	TGTGCCAGCAGAAGTAGCGCACACTACGAGCAGTACTTC	CASRSSAHYEQYF
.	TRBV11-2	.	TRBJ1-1	TGTGCCAGCAGCGTCCCCCCGCAGGGGACTGAAGCTTTCTTT	CASSVPPQGTEAFF
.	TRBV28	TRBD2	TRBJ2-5	TGTGCCAGCAGTTCCTTGGGGACTAGCGGGAACTTCCAAGAGACCCAGTACTTC	CASSSLGTSGNFQETQYF
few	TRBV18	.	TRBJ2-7	TGTGCCAGCTCACCTGGGGACTCCACCTACGAGCAGTACTTC	CASSPGDSTYEQYF
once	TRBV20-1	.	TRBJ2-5	TGCAGTGCTAGTTTGCCCTCTACGATAACTCCGGGGGAGACCCAGTACTTC	CSASLPSTITPGETQYF
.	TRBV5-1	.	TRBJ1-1	TGCGCCAGTACCCGGGACGGGAGTAGGGACACTGAAGCTTTCTTT	CASTRDGSRDTEAFF
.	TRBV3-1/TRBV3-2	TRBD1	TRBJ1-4	TGTGCCAGCAGCTGGGGACAGGGGCTCGGAGAAAAACTGTTTTTT	CASSWGQGLGEKLFF
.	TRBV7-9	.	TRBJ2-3	TGTGCCAGCAGCTTAGCCGGTAGGGGGGATACGCAGTATTTT	CASSLAGRGDTQYF
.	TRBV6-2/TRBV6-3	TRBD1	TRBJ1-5	TGTGCCAGCAGTGCGGGCCTTCCTGGGGGGACAGGGGAGCAGCCCCAGCATTTT	CASSAGLPGGTGEQPQHF
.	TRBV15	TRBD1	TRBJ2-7	TGTGCCACCAGCCGGGACAGGGTTGACGAGCAGTACTTC	CATSRDRVDEQYF
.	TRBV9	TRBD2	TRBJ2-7	TGTGCCAGCAGCGTAGGGTCCGGACTAGCGGGAGTCGAGCAGTACTTC	CASSVGSGLAGVEQYF
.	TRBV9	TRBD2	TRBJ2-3	TGTGCCAGCACCGAACTAGCGAAAAGCACAGATACGCAGTATTTT	CASTELAKSTDTQYF
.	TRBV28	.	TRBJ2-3	TGTGCCAGTCGCGCCCAGGGGACCACAGATACGCAGTATTTT	CASRAQGTTDTQYF
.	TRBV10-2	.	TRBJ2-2	TGCGCCAGCAGTGAGTACGGACTGAAGAACACCGGGGAGCTGTTTTTT	CASSEYGLKNTGELFF
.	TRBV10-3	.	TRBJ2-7	TGTGCCATCAGTGACCCCCATCACTCCTACGAGCAGTACTTC	CAISDPHHSYEQYF
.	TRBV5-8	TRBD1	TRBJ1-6	TGTGCCGGTCGGGACAGGAATTCACCCCTCCACTTT	CAGRDRNSPLHF
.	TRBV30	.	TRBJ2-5	TGTGCCTGGAACAATGGGTGGACTAATCAAGAGACCCAGTACTTC	CAWNNGWTNQETQYF
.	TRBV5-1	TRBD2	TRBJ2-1	TGCGCCAGCAGCTTGGCCAGCGGGAGTTTGAATGAGCAGTTCTTC	CASSLASGSLNEQFF
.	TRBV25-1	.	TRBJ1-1	TGTGCCAGCAGTGAATTAGGACTCACTGAAGCTTTCTTT	CASSELGLTEAFF
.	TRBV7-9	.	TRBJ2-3	TGTGCCAGCAGCTTAGTCCAGGGCATCACAGATACGCAGTATTTT	CASSLVQGITDTQYF
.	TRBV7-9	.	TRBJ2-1	TGTGCCAGCAGCTTGGCGGGGAACTACAATGAGCAGTTCTTC	CASSLAGNYNEQFF